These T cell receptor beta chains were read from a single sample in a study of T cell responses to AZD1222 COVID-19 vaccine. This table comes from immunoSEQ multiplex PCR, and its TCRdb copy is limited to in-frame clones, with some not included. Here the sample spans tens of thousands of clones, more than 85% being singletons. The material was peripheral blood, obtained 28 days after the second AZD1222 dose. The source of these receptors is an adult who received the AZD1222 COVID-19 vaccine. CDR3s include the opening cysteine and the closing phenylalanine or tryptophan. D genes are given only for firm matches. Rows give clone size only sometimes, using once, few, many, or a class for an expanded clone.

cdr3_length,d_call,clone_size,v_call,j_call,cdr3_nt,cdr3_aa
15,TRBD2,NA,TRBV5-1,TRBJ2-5,TGCGCCAGCACCCTACTAGCGGGGGGGCAAGAGACCCAGTACTTC,CASTLLAGGQETQYF
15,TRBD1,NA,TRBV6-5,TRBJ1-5,TGTGCCAGCACATTAGGGGGCCTCGGGGGTCAGCCCCAGCATTTT,CASTLGGLGGQPQHF
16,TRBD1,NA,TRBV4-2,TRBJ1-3,TGTGCCAGCAGCCAGGCCGAGGGGGCTACAGGAAACACCATATATTTT,CASSQAEGATGNTIYF
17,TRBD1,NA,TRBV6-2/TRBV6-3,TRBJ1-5,TGTGCCAGCAGTTACTCGCTAGGGGACAGACACAATCAGCCCCAGCATTTT,CASSYSLGDRHNQPQHF
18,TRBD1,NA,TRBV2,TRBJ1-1,TGTGCCAGCAGTCAACCCTCGGGACAGGGCAGTGGATACACTGAAGCTTTCTTT,CASSQPSGQGSGYTEAFF
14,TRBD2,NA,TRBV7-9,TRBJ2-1,TGTGCCAGCGGCCAGCTAGCGGGTTACAATGAGCAGTTCTTC,CASGQLAGYNEQFF
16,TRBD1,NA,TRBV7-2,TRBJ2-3,TGTGCCAGCAGCACCCGACAGGGGTGGAACACAGATACGCAGTATTTT,CASSTRQGWNTDTQYF
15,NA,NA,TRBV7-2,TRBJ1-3,TGTGCCAGCAGCTTAGAGGTACACTCTGGAAACACCATATATTTT,CASSLEVHSGNTIYF
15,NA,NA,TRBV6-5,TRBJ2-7,TGTGCCAGCAGCCCAGGGCGACGCCGGTCGAGCGAGCAGTACTTC,CASSPGRRRSSEQYF
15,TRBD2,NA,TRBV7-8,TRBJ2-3,TGTGCCAGCAGTCAGGAGCGGGATAGCACAGATACGCAGTATTTT,CASSQERDSTDTQYF
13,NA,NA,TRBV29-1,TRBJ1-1,TGCAGCGTTGGGGTGGCAGGGAACACTGAAGCTTTCTTT,CSVGVAGNTEAFF
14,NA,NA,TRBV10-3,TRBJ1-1,TGTGCCATCAGTGAGTCTGTCGGAGAAACTGAAGCTTTCTTT,CAISESVGETEAFF
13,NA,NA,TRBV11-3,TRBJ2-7,TGTGCCAGCAGCTTAGTCGTCCAGTACGAGCAGTACTTC,CASSLVVQYEQYF
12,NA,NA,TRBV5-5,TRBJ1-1,TGTGCCAGCAGCCTAAGCGACAGTGAAGCTTTCTTT,CASSLSDSEAFF
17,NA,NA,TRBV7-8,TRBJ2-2,TGTGCCAGCAGCTTCCCAGGGGAGGAGGCGAACACCGGGGAGCTGTTTTTT,CASSFPGEEANTGELFF
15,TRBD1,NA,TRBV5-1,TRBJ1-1,TGCGCCAGCAGCGGGGGACAGCCTATGAACACTGAAGCTTTCTTT,CASSGGQPMNTEAFF
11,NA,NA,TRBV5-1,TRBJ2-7,TGCGCCAGCAGCTTGTTGAACGAGCAGTACTTC,CASSLLNEQYF
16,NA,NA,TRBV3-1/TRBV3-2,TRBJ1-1,TGTGCCAGCAGCCCAGGTGGGGGATCGGGGTACACTGAAGCTTTCTTT,CASSPGGGSGYTEAFF
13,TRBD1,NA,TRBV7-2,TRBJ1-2,TGTGCCAGCAGCTCGACAGGGAACTATGGCTACACCTTC,CASSSTGNYGYTF
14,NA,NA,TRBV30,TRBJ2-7,TGTGCCTGGAATACAGGGTCGGTCCCTCGGGAGCAGTACTTC,CAWNTGSVPREQYF
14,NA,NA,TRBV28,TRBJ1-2,TGTGCCAGCAGTTCGCCGGGACGGCTCTATGGCTACACCTTC,CASSSPGRLYGYTF
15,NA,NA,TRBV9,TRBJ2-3,TGTGCCAGCAGCATCAGGACGGGGGAGACAGATACGCAGTATTTT,CASSIRTGETDTQYF
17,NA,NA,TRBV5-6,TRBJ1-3,TGTGCCAGCAGCTTGGTCGGTGGCAGCCGCTCTGGAAACACCATATATTTT,CASSLVGGSRSGNTIYF
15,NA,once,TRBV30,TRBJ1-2,TGTGCCTGGAGTGTACTGGGGACGCCCAGCTATGGCTACACCTTC,CAWSVLGTPSYGYTF
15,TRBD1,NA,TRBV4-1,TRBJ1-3,TGCGCCAGCAGCCAGCAGGGGGGAGCTGGAAACACCATATATTTT,CASSQQGGAGNTIYF
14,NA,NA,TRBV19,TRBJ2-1,TGTGCCAGTAGTATTAACAGGCCATACAATGAGCAGTTCTTC,CASSINRPYNEQFF
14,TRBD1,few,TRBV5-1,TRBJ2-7,TGCGCCAGCAGCCAGGGGACAGTTCTAGACGAGCAGTACTTC,CASSQGTVLDEQYF
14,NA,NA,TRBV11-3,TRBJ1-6,TGTGCCAGCAGTCCAGGGGCAGCTAATTCACCCCTCCACTTT,CASSPGAANSPLHF
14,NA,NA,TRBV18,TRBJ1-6,TGTGCCAGCTCACCACTGGACACTAATTCACCCCTCCACTTT,CASSPLDTNSPLHF
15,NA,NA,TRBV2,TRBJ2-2,TGTGCCAGCAGTGCTGCGGCAGGGAACACCGGGGAGCTGTTTTTT,CASSAAAGNTGELFF
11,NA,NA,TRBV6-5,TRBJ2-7,TGTGCCAGCAGTCAGGGTAGCGAGCAGTACTTC,CASSQGSEQYF
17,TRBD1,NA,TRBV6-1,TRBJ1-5,TGTGCCAGCAGTGAGTTCGGGACAGGGGCTGTTGATCAGCCCCAGCATTTT,CASSEFGTGAVDQPQHF
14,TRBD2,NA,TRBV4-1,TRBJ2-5,TGCGCCAGCACCCTGACTAGCGGCCAAGAGACCCAGTACTTC,CASTLTSGQETQYF
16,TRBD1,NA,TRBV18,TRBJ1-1,TGTGCCAGCTCACCAGTTAAGGACAGGGTAAACACTGAAGCTTTCTTT,CASSPVKDRVNTEAFF
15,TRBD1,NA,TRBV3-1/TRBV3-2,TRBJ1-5,TGTGCCAGCAGCCACCGGACAGGGGCCAATCAGCCCCAGCATTTT,CASSHRTGANQPQHF
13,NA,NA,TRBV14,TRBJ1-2,TGTGCCAGCAGCCAAGCAGGTGTGGGTGGCTACACCTTC,CASSQAGVGGYTF
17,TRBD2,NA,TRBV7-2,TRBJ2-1,TGTGCCAGCAGCTATGATAGCGGGGGGGCGGGTTACAATGAGCAGTTCTTC,CASSYDSGGAGYNEQFF
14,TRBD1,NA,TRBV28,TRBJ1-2,TGTGCCAGCACCGCAGGGGGGAGGAACTATGGCTACACCTTC,CASTAGGRNYGYTF
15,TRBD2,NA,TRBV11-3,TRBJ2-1,TGTGCCAGCAGCATTCAGCGGGGGGCCTACAATGAGCAGTTCTTC,CASSIQRGAYNEQFF
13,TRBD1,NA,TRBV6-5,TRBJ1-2,TGTGCCAGCCGTCCGACAGGGTTGGAGCTCTACACCTTC,CASRPTGLELYTF